This TCR beta chain appears in the sequencing data of a study of a mutant IDH1 vaccine in newly diagnosed glioma. Whole-study context: The study gave patients eight vaccinations in weeks 1, 3, 5, 7, 11, 15, 19, 23. Treated patients, 62.5% male and roughly 40% female, averaged around 40 years of age. Patients' prior therapy spanned radiotherapy, temozolomide, or both; most underwent both.

Only in-frame clones appear in the TCRdb table, and some are missing; sequencing was by immunoSEQ multiplex PCR. The sample has around 62,000 clones, approximately 91% seen once. This CDR3 spans 15 amino acids. CDR1 is SGHTA, CDR2 FQGNSA, per germline. The V end was cut by 6 bases, the J end by 2 bases, with 15 bases between. Time point: week 11, during vaccination. The vaccine gave 300 ug of a 20-mer mutant IDH1 peptide subcutaneously per dose. Patients carried new grade 3 or 4 IDH1-mutant astrocytomas lacking nuclear ATRX. As to this clone: Its antigen is currently unknown.

The V gene is TRBV7-2, the J gene TRBJ2-3, with D possibly being TRBD2 (6 bases). This sequence was found in a man aged 40-55 years with glioma. The sample here was PBMCs, taken from a glioma patient whose treatment included an IDH1 peptide vaccine. Here the CDR3 reads CASRQPGLLTDTQYF. The CDR3 nucleotides read TGTGCCAGCAGGCAGCCGGGACTCCTCACAGATACGCAGTATTTT.